The entry that follows covers one TCR beta chain sequence. Its specificity is unknown. The data are from a study of cytomegalovirus exposure and HLA in healthy donors. Across the study: The platform used for the 120 or so validation repertoires matched that of the roughly 720 first-cohort repertoires, a later analysis reported. Study outcomes and limitations: CMV antigen specificity of a few CMV-associated chains was confirmed in vitro. According to the study, approximately 150 TCR beta chains were cytomegalovirus-associated.

There are 15 residues in the CDR3. Trimming removed 2 bases at V and 5 bases at J, with 15 bases between. The germline gives CDR1 SEHNR, CDR2 FQNEAQ (reference sequence). The table came from immunoSEQ multiplex PCR; TCRdb's copy has only in-frame clones and leaves some out. The sample has 150,000 to 200,000 clones, under 90% seen once. V gene TRBV7-9 combines with J gene TRBJ1-2, with a possible D match to TRBD1 (6 bases). Sequencing was carried out using PBMCs. The clonotype comes from a man between 18 and 29 years old in good health and CMV-seropositive. The DNA of the CDR3 is TGTGCCAGCAGCTTACCATGGACAGAGACTTATGGCTACACCTTC. Translating it yields CASSLPWTETYGYTF.